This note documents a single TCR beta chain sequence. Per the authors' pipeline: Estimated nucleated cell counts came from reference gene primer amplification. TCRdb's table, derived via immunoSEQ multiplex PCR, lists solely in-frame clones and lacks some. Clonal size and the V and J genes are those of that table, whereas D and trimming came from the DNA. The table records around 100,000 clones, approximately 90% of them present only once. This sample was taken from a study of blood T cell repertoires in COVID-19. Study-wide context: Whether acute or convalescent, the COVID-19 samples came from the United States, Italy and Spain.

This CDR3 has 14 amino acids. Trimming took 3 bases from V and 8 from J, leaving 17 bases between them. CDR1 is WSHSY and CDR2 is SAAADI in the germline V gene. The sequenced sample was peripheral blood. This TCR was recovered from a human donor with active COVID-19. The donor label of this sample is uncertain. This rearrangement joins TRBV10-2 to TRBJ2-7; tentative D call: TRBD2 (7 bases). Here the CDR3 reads CASSEGVLGGQQYF. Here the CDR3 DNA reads TGCGCCAGCAGTGAAGGCGTCCTCGGGGGGCAGCAGTACTTC.